This TCR beta chain was identified during a study of response to subunit inactivated influenza vaccine. The study, taken as a whole, reports: Few new T cells, the authors suggested, are recruited by each seasonal influenza vaccination.

TCRdb reprocessed the RT-PCR reads with MiXCR, giving one entry per CDR3 protein. The sample carries 700,000 to 900,000 distinct CDR3 sequences, 21% recorded once. Only a few counts were recorded for this clonotype. No antigen is known for it. This CDR3 spans 12 amino acids. Trimming shortened V by 8 bases and J by 7 bases, and 14 bases separated the two germline ends. The germline gives CDR1 SNHLY, CDR2 FYNNEI. The chain links TRBV2 to TRBJ1-1; tentatively, D is TRBD1 (5 bases). The material sequenced was PBMCs from blood, taken roughly 5 days after vaccination. The TCR sequence derives from a man aged 45-65 years who received an inactivated influenza vaccine. The CDR3 DNA sequence: TGTGCCAGCCCTGGGACGTTTAATGAAGCTTTCTTT. Translated, it gives CASPGTFNEAFF.